This TCR beta chain was identified in a study of T cell responses to AZD1222 COVID-19 vaccine. Regarding the study as a whole: Along spike, vaccine-associated CD4 TCRs were found throughout, with dominance at 160-218 and 743-854. At baseline, just six or seven AZD1222 recipients tested seropositive.

Notes on this clone: Its matching antigen is unknown.

Using immunoSEQ multiplex PCR, the repertoire was profiled, and TCRdb retains in-frame clones only, with some absent. The data show some 130,000 clones, roughly 90% seen once. The sequences come from peripheral blood, collected on day 0 of AZD1222 vaccination. This sequence originates from an adult in good health.

Written as DNA, the CDR3 is TGTGCCAGCAGCTCCCTATTAGGGTCTTACACTGAAGCTTTCTTT. Amino acids: CASSSLLGSYTEAFF. The rearrangement uses TRBV27 and TRBJ1-1; D not certain. V lost 6 bases and J 3 bases, leaving 17 bases between the germline ends. The CDR3 is made up of 15 amino acids. Germline assignment: CDR1 MNHEY and CDR2 SMNVEV (reference sequence).